The clone carrying this T cell receptor beta chain occurred many times. Its matching antigen is unknown. These data are taken from a study of early T cells in non-severe SARS-CoV-2 infection. As for the study in general: Bulk RNA from unsorted whole blood was sequenced; chains were unpaired.

The study, taken as a whole, reports: Matching with VDJdb favored anti-spike CD8 responses (missing private and CD4 specificities).

Individual cDNA molecules were tagged with unique molecular identifiers, the study reported. From the 5' RACE reads, TCRdb called clonotypes with MiXCR, one entry per CDR3 protein. The sample holds about 84,000 distinct CDR3 sequences, 9% to 14% seen once. Germline V gene sequence: CDR1 MNHEY, CDR2 SVGEGT. The CDR3 sequence is 15 residues long. The V and J ends lost 0 bases and 6 bases, in that order; junction bases with no gene match: 6. V usage is TRBV6-2 or TRBV6-3 and J usage is TRBJ2-7, with 9 bases fitting TRBD1. The sequencing input was whole blood. The source of this sequence is an adult who was a healthcare worker with PCR-confirmed SARS-CoV-2 infection or an uninfected control (not recorded which). DNA for the CDR3: TGTGCCAGCAGTTACTCGAGGGGACAGGGTGCCGAGCAGTACTTC. Translating gives CASSYSRGQGAEQYF.